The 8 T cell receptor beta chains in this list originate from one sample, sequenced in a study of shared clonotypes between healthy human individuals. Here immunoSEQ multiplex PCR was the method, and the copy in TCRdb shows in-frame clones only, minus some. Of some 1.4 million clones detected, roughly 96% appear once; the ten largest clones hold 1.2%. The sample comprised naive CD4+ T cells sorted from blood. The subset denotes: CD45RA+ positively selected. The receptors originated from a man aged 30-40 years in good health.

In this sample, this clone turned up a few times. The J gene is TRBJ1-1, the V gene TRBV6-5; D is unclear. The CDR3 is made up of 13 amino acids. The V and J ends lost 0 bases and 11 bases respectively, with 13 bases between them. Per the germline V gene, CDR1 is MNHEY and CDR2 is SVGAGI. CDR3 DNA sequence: TGTGCCAGCAGTTACTCGAGGATAGGGAGGGCTTTCTTT. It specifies CASSYSRIGRAFF.

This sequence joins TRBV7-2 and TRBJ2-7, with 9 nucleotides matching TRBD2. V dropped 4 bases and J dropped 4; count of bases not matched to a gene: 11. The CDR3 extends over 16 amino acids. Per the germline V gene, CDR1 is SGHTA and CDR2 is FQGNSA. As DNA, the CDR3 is TGTGCCAGCAGCTCCCCCCGGGGAGCGGGAGGATACGAGCAGTACTTC. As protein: CASSSPRGAGGYEQYF.

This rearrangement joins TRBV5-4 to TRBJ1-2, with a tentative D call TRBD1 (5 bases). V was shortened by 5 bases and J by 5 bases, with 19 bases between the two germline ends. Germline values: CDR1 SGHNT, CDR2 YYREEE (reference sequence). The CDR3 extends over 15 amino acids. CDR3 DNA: TGTGCCAGCAGGGATCGATCAGGGCCGACTTATGGCTACACCTTC. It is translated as CASRDRSGPTYGYTF.

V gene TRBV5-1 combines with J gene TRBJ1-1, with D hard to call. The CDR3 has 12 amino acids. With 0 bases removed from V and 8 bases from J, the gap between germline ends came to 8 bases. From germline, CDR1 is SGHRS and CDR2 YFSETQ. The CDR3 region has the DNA TGCGCCAGCAGCTTGGTGGGGAGCGAAGCTTTCTTT. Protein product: CASSLVGSEAFF.

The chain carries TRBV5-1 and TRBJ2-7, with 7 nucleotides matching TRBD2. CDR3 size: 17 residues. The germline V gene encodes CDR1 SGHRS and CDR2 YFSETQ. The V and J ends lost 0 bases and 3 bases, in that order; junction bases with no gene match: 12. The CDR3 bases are TGCGCCAGCAGCTTGGATATGTGGTTGCGGGAGAGCTACGAGCAGTACTTC. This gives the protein CASSLDMWLRESYEQYF.

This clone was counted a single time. CDR3 in amino acids: CASRPSGGETQYF. The CDR3 DNA sequence: TGTGCCAGCAGACCTTCCGGGGGAGAGACCCAGTACTTC. V is TRBV7-2 and J is TRBJ2-5; D perhaps matches TRBD2 (6 bases). Germline-derived CDR1 and CDR2 are SGHTA and FQGNSA. The germline V and J ends were trimmed by 6 bases and 4 bases, with 12 bases remaining between them. The CDR3 extends over 13 amino acids.

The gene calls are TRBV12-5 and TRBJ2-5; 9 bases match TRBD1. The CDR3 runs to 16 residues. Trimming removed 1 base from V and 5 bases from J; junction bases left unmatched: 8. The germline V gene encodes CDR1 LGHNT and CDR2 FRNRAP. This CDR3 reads CASGLGIQGAGETQYF. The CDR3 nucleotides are TGTGCTAGTGGTTTGGGGATACAGGGGGCGGGTGAGACCCAGTACTTC.

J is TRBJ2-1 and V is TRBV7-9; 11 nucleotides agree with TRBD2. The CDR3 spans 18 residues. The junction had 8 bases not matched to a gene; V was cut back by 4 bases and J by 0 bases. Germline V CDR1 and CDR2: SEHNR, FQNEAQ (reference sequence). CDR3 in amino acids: CASSYPGLAVHSYNEQFF. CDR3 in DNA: TGTGCCAGCAGCTACCCGGGACTAGCGGTTCACTCCTACAATGAGCAGTTCTTC. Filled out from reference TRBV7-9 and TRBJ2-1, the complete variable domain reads DTGVSQNPRHKITKRGQNVTFRCDPISEHNRLYWYRQTLGQGPEFLTYFQNEAQLEKSRLLSDRFSAERPKGSFSTLEIQRTEQGDSAMYLCASSYPGLAVHSYNEQFFGPGTRLTVL.